The following is a T cell receptor beta chain sequence with its context. This entry is derived from a study of blood T cell repertoires in COVID-19. Study at large: Whether acute or convalescent, the COVID-19 samples came from the United States, Italy and Spain.

The CDR3 is 15 residues long. The V segment lost 3 bases and the J segment 0 bases; nucleotides outside the gene matches: 3. Germline V gene data show CDR1 as MGHDK and CDR2 as SYGVNS. Sequenced by immunoSEQ multiplex PCR; TCRdb stores in-frame clones only, minus some. This sample yields approximately 57,000 clones, of which about 84% are seen a single time; roughly 5% belongs to the top ten. The V call is TRBV25-1, the J call TRBJ2-7; the match to TRBD1 covers 9 bases. The TCR sequence derives from a man in his forties with active COVID-19. The specimen sequenced was peripheral blood. The CDR3 is CASSDRTGVSYEQYF. The CDR3 DNA reads TGTGCCAGCAGTGACCGGACAGGGGTCTCCTACGAGCAGTACTTC.